The subject of this entry is one T cell receptor (beta chain). Its target is not known. The data are from a study of human T cells and chemical hapten exposure. Study-wide context: DPC at 0.01% went onto the upper back in patch tests, read at 6 days. Study findings and constraints: Relative to controls, expanded TCRs formed significantly more large CDR3 similarity clusters.

Time point given: pre-sensitization, week 0. Regarding treatment: therapeutic diphenylcyclopropenone sensitization with weekly scalp DPC. Source study methods: Approximately 99,000 TCRs per sample was the median, with a range of 23,224 to 690,600. From the RACE reads, TCRdb called clonotypes with MiXCR, one entry per CDR3 protein. TCRdb's processing, not the authors' own work, is the source of the V and J calls. The profile covers approximately 180,000 distinct CDR3 sequences, with almost 30% appearing a single time and less than 3.5% taken by the ten largest. The ends were cut back, 0 bases at V and 10 bases at J, with 14 bases in the middle. The CDR3 covers 14 residues. CDR1 is SGDLS and CDR2 is YYNGEE in the germline V gene.

This specimen was whole blood, taken in connection with sensitization to the hapten diphenylcyclopropenone (DPC). The rearrangement links TRBV9 to TRBJ2-1; D possibly matches TRBD1 or TRBD2 (5 bases each). The receptor's source is a woman under 40 with alopecia areata. Some clones in this sample may be carry-over from other donors' samples. The CDR3 here is CASSVDPLGREQFF. Here the CDR3 DNA reads TGTGCCAGCAGCGTAGACCCTTTGGGACGCGAGCAGTTCTTC.